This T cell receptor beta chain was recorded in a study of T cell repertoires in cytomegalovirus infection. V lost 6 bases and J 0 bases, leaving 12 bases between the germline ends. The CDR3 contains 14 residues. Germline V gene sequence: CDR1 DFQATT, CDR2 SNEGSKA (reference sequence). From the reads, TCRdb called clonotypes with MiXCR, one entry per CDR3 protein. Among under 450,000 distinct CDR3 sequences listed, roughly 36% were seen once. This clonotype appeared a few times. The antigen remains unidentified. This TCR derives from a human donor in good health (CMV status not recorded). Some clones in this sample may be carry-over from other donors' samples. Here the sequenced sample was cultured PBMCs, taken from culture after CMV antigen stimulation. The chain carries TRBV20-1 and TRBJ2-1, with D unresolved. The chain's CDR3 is CSAKSRVSYNEQFF. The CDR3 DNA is TGCAGTGCCAAATCCCGGGTCTCCTACAATGAGCAGTTCTTC.